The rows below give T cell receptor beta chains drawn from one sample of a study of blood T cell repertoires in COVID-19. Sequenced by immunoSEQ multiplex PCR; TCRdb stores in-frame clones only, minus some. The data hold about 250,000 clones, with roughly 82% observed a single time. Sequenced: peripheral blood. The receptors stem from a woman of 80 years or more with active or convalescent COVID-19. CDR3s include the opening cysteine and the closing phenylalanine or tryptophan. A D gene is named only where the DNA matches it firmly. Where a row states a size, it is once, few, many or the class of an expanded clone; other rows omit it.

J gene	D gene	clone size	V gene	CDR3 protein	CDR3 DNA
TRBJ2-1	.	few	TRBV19	CATEGRFGDEQFF	TGTGCCACAGAGGGTAGGTTCGGGGATGAGCAGTTCTTC
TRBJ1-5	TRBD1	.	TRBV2	CASSTPPGQGYSNQPQHF	TGTGCCAGCAGTACCCCCCCGGGACAGGGGTATAGCAATCAGCCCCAGCATTTT
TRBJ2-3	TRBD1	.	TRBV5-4	CASSRGQSSTDTQYF	TGTGCCAGCAGCAGGGGACAGAGTTCCACAGATACGCAGTATTTT
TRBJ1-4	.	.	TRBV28	CASTHGQGHEKLFF	TGTGCCAGCACCCATGGGCAGGGGCACGAAAAACTGTTTTTT
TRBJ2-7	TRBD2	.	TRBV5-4	CASTSKLAGEYEQYF	TGTGCCAGCACCTCCAAACTAGCGGGAGAGTACGAGCAGTACTTC
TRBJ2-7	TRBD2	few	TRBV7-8	CASSLIGLAGGYEQYF	TGTGCCAGCAGCTTGATTGGACTAGCGGGAGGGTACGAGCAGTACTTC
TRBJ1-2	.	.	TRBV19	CASSIGEGYGYTF	TGTGCCAGTAGTATCGGGGAGGGCTATGGCTACACCTTC
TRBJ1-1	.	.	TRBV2	CASSGQLNTEAFF	TGTGCCAGCAGCGGACAGCTGAACACTGAAGCTTTCTTT
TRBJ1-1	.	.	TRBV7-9	CASSLPGDNTEAFF	TGTGCCAGCAGCTTGCCAGGGGACAACACTGAAGCTTTCTTT
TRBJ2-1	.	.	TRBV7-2	CASSAGLGDNEQFF	TGTGCCAGCAGCGCGGGACTGGGGGACAATGAGCAGTTCTTC
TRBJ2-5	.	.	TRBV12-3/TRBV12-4	CASSSRSVETQYF	TGTGCCAGCAGCTCTCGGTCGGTGGAGACCCAGTACTTC
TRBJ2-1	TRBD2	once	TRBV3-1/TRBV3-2	CASSPLAGGSNEQFF	TGTGCCAGCAGCCCTCTAGCGGGGGGGTCCAATGAGCAGTTCTTC
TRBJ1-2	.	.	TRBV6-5	CASIPREGLHYGYTF	TGTGCCAGCATCCCGCGGGAGGGGTTACACTATGGCTACACCTTC
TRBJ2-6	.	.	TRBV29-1	CSVVGGSGANVLTF	TGCAGCGTTGTAGGCGGTTCTGGGGCCAACGTCCTGACTTTC
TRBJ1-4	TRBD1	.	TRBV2	CASSGGRQGTNEKLFF	TGTGCCAGCAGTGGGGGGAGACAGGGAACTAATGAAAAACTGTTTTTT
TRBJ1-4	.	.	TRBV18	CASSHDRSTNEKLFF	TGTGCCAGCTCGCACGACAGGTCAACTAATGAAAAACTGTTTTTT
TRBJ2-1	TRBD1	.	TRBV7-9	CASSSSGQGIHEQFF	TGTGCCAGCAGCTCTTCCGGACAGGGTATACATGAGCAGTTCTTC
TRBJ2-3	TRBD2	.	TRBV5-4	CASSLGSSGGLTDTQYF	TGTGCCAGCAGCCTGGGGTCTAGCGGGGGGCTCACAGATACGCAGTATTTT
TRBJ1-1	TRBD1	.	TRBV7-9	CASSPGQGLMNTEAFF	TGTGCCAGCAGCCCCGGACAGGGCCTTATGAACACTGAAGCTTTCTTT
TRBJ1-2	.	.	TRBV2	CASSEVQNYGYTF	TGTGCCAGCAGTGAAGTGCAGAACTATGGCTACACCTTC
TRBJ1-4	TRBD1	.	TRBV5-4	CASSPKSGGGQEKLFF	TGTGCCAGCAGCCCCAAGTCTGGAGGGGGACAGGAAAAACTGTTTTTT
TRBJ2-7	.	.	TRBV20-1	CSASRYEQYF	TGCAGTGCTAGCAGATACGAGCAGTACTTC
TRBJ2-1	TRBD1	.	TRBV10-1	CASSEETGVINEQFF	TGCGCCAGCTCCGAGGAGACAGGGGTCATCAATGAGCAGTTCTTC
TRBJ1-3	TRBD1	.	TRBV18	CASSPSGDRGHGNTIYF	TGTGCCAGCTCACCATCTGGGGACAGGGGGCACGGAAACACCATATATTTT
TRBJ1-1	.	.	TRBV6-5	CASTETVNTEAFF	TGTGCCAGCACCGAAACTGTGAACACTGAAGCTTTCTTT
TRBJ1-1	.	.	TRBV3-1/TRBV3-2	CATSGGGTEAFF	TGTGCCACCTCGGGAGGGGGCACTGAAGCTTTCTTT
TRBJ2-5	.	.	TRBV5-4	CASSSSRQTQETQYF	TGTGCCAGCAGCTCGAGCCGACAGACTCAAGAGACCCAGTACTTC
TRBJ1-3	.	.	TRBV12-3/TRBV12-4	CASNTGLPNTIYF	TGTGCCAGCAATACAGGGTTGCCTAACACCATATATTTT
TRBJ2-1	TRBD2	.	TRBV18	CASSPPSGGGDEQFF	TGTGCCAGCTCACCCCCCTCCGGGGGGGGCGATGAGCAGTTCTTC
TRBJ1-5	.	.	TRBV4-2	CASSQEADQPQHF	TGTGCCAGCAGCCAAGAGGCGGATCAGCCCCAGCATTTT
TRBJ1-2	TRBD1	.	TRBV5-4	CASSLAGGSYGYTF	TGTGCCAGCAGCTTGGCAGGGGGGAGCTATGGCTACACCTTC
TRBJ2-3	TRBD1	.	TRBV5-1	CASSLGQGGTDTQYF	TGCGCCAGCAGCCTAGGACAGGGAGGCACAGATACGCAGTATTTT
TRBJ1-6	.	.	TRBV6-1	CASSEYSTANNSPLHF	TGTGCCAGCAGTGAATACTCGACAGCCAATAATTCACCCCTCCACTTT
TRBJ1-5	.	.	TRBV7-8	CASSFLRVSNQPQHF	TGTGCCAGCAGCTTTCTCAGGGTGAGCAATCAGCCCCAGCATTTT
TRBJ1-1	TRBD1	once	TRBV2	CASILGGGNTEAFF	TGTGCCAGCATTCTAGGGGGCGGAAACACTGAAGCTTTCTTT
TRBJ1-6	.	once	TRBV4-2	CASSQERNSPLHF	TGTGCCAGCAGCCAAGAGCGTAATTCACCCCTCCACTTT
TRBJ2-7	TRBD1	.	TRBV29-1	CSVWTGVHEQYF	TGCAGCGTATGGACAGGGGTCCACGAGCAGTACTTC
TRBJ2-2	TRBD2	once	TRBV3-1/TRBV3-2	CASSQGLAGNTGELFF	TGTGCCAGCAGCCAAGGTCTAGCGGGAAACACCGGGGAGCTGTTTTTT
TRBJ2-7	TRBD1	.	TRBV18	CASSPGTVGAYEQYF	TGTGCCAGCTCACCAGGGACAGTCGGTGCCTACGAGCAGTACTTC
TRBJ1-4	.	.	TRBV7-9	CASSLDNNEKLFF	TGTGCCAGCAGCTTAGATAATAATGAAAAACTGTTTTTT
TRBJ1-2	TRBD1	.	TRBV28	CASMSETGGAEYYGYTF	TGTGCCAGCATGAGTGAGACAGGGGGCGCTGAATACTATGGCTACACCTTC
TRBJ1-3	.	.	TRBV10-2	CASSDRWGLLSGNTIYF	TGCGCCAGCAGTGATAGATGGGGCCTCCTCTCTGGAAACACCATATATTTT
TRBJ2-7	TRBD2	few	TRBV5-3	CARGGLAGDEQYF	TGTGCCAGGGGGGGACTAGCGGGTGACGAGCAGTACTTC
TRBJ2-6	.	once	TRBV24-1	CATSDPGSSGANVLTF	TGTGCCACCAGTGACCCGGGTTCATCTGGGGCCAACGTCCTGACTTTC
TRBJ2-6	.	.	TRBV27	CASSLSGQAGHRSPSGANVLTF	TGTGCCAGCAGTTTATCGGGGCAGGCAGGACATAGATCCCCCTCTGGGGCCAACGTCCTGACTTTC
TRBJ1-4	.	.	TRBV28	CASSGDILDEKLFF	TGTGCCAGCAGTGGGGACATCCTAGATGAAAAACTGTTTTTT
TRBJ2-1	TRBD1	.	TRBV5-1	CASSLQGVTEREQFF	TGCGCCAGCAGCCTACAGGGGGTAACTGAGCGTGAGCAGTTCTTC
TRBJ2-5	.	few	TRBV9	CASSVLGSGQETQYF	TGTGCCAGCAGCGTTCTCGGGAGCGGGCAAGAGACCCAGTACTTC
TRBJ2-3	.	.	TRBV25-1	CASSRLRTTTDTQYF	TGTGCCAGCAGTCGACTCCGTACCACCACAGATACGCAGTATTTT
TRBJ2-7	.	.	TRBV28	CASSFTQGPQYF	TGTGCCAGCAGTTTTACGCAGGGCCCCCAGTACTTC
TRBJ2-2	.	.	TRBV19	CASSVEGRTGELFF	TGTGCCAGTAGTGTAGAGGGGCGGACCGGGGAGCTGTTTTTT
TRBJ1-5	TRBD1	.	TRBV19	CASEQGNQPQHF	TGTGCCAGTGAACAGGGGAATCAACCCCAGCATTTT
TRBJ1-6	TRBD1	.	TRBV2	CASAKDRNSYNSPLHF	TGTGCCAGCGCAAAGGACAGGAACTCCTATAATTCACCCCTCCACTTT
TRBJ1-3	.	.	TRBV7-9	CASSLLPGSSSGNTIYF	TGTGCCAGCAGCTTACTCCCAGGAAGTAGCTCTGGAAACACCATATATTTT
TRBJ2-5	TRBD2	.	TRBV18	CASSPPKFTSGIGETQYF	TGTGCCAGCTCACCACCGAAATTTACTAGCGGTATCGGGGAGACCCAGTACTTC